This TCR beta chain was captured by sequencing in a study of regulatory T cells in long-lasting Graves disease. About the research overall: Prior antithyroid drug treatment in newly diagnosed Graves' patients lasted under 3 months.

CDR3 regions were amplified by Arm-PCR using iRepertoire HTBI primers to build TCR beta libraries. TCRdb re-analysed the multiplex PCR reads in MiXCR, keeping a single row per CDR3 protein. Counted here are fewer than 400,000 distinct CDR3 sequences, 18% occurring once; the ten biggest clones make up 38%. Study-wide points: Persistent Graves' patients showed a TCR diversity that was lower than that of newly diagnosed ones.

The V and J ends lost 8 bases and 4 bases respectively, with 15 bases between them. This CDR3 is 13 amino acids long. Germline loops: CDR1 SEHNR, CDR2 FQNEAQ (reference sequence). Time point of the sample: newly diagnosed GD, antithyroid drugs for less than 3 months. Isolated PBMC RNA provided the starting material for the TCR library. Into tubes containing EDTA, roughly 8.3 milliliters of peripheral blood were drawn. This clonotype was found many times. Its cognate antigen is unknown. The source material was peripheral blood mononuclear cells (PBMCs), sampled at new diagnosis, from a patient treated with antithyroid drugs. This TCR came from a female donor with Graves disease. This chain joins TRBV7-9 and TRBJ2-7; possibly TRBD1 or TRBD2 for D (5 bases each). The CDR3 coding sequence is TGTGCCAGCGAACCGGGACGGACATACGAGCAGTACTTC. This translates into CASEPGRTYEQYF. Variable domain in full (rest from reference TRBV7-9 and TRBJ2-7): DTGVSQNPRHKITKRGQNVTFRCDPISEHNRLYWYRQTLGQGPEFLTYFQNEAQLEKSRLLSDRFSAERPKGSFSTLEIQRTEQGDSAMYLCASEPGRTYEQYFGPGTRLTVT.